This entry lists 27 T cell receptor beta chains sequenced from one sample in a study of CD4 and CD8 cells across lung adenocarcinoma regions. TCRdb passed the PCR reads through MiXCR, listing each CDR3 protein once. The table records 7,000 to 9,500 distinct CDR3 sequences, over 40% of them present only once. Material for sequencing was CD8+ T cells from the center of a lung tumor. Receptors were obtained from a male donor with lung adenocarcinoma. The CD4 and CD8 labels of this study may be unreliable.

The chain combines TRBV6-5 with TRBJ2-2, with 8 bases identical to TRBD1. Germline CDR1 MNHEY, CDR2 SVGAGI. V gave up 2 bases and J gave up 5 bases; unmatched junction bases: 4. This CDR3 has 15 residues. The CDR3 loop reads CASSYRQGATGELFF. The CDR3 nucleotides are TGTGCCAGCAGTTACCGGCAGGGGGCGACCGGGGAGCTGTTTTTT.

This clonotype appeared many times. The chain couples TRBV5-1 to TRBJ2-1, with 8 bases aligning to TRBD2. V shed 0 bases and J 15 bases; nucleotides not matched to a gene: 8. In germline, CDR1 is SGHRS, CDR2 YFSETQ. The CDR3 runs to 13 residues. CDR3 residues: CASSLARREDPFF. The CDR3 region has the DNA TGCGCCAGCAGCTTGGCCCGGCGGGAGGACCCGTTCTTC.

This clonotype was counted many times. This chain connects TRBV6-1 to TRBJ2-3; no clear D. V was shortened by 10 bases and J by 1 base, with 15 bases between the two germline ends. The CDR3 spans 14 residues. Germline loops: CDR1 MNHNS, CDR2 SASEGT. The CDR3, as DNA: TGTGCCAACACCCTACCCACACGCACAGATACGCAGTATTTT. It yields the protein CANTLPTRTDTQYF.

The chain has TRBV27 and TRBJ2-6; D uncertain. Germline V lookup: CDR1 MNHEY, CDR2 SMNVEV (reference sequence). V was shortened by 6 bases and J by 0 bases, with 9 bases between the two germline ends. The CDR3 runs 15 residues. CDR3 nucleotide sequence: TGTGCCAGCAGCCCAGTGGGCTCTGGGGCCAACGTCCTGACTTTC. Translating gives CASSPVGSGANVLTF.

In regard to this clonotype: One junction end disagrees with the germline gene, perhaps due to a read error. CDR3 residues: CARSYGHMTTGELFF. In DNA form, the CDR3 reads TGTGCCAGAAGTTACGGACATATGACCACCGGGGAGCTGTTTTTT. V gene TRBV6-8 combines with J gene TRBJ2-2; tentatively, D is TRBD1 (5 bases). CDR3 length equals 15 residues. The germline CDR1 and CDR2 sequences are MNHGY and SAAAGT.

The J gene is TRBJ2-3, the V gene TRBV6-4; no clear D. Germline V gene sequence: CDR1 MRHNA, CDR2 SNTAGT. This CDR3 spans 13 amino acids. Trimming shortened V by 10 bases and J by 9 bases, and 20 bases separated the two germline ends. CDR3 protein: CATGDRVTNTQYF. Here the CDR3 DNA reads TGTGCCACCGGTGACCGAGTCACAAACACGCAGTATTTT.

This clonotype has a count of ten or more. This is likely a read error, given that the CDR3 carries no conserved phenylalanine or tryptophan at its end. The DNA is omitted, as the CDR3 cannot be located on it reliably, and the CDR3 follows TCRdb's listing. This sequence joins TRBV22-1 and TRBJ2-1. TRBV22-1 is a listed pseudogene. The CDR3 numbers 11 amino acids, ends counted. CDR3 sequence: CPASALPSPAA.

At least ten counts were recorded for this clonotype. V and J are TRBV28 and TRBJ2-1; D may be TRBD1 (5 bases). CDR3 size: 15 residues. Trimming left V 7 bases short and J 10 bases short, with 23 bases between. Per the germline V gene, CDR1 is MDHEN and CDR2 is SYDVKM. CDR3 coding DNA: TGTGCCAGCACGCCCCAGGGCCATAACCCCTACGAGCAGTTCTTC. Amino acids: CASTPQGHNPYEQFF. The whole variable domain, remainder taken from reference TRBV28 and TRBJ2-1, is DVKVTQSSRYLVKRTGEKVFLECVQDMDHENMFWYRQDPGLGLRLIYFSYDVKMKEKGDIPEGYSVSREKKERFSLILESASTNQTSMYLCASTPQGHNPYEQFFGPGTRLTVL.

The rearrangement uses TRBV14 and TRBJ2-1; 15 nucleotides agree with TRBD2. CDR1 and CDR2 from the germline V gene are SGHDN and FVKESK. V shed 4 bases and J 8 bases; nucleotides not matched to a gene: 6. The CDR3 is 16 residues long. This chain's CDR3 is CASSLWTSGGADEQFF. CDR3 sequence (DNA): TGTGCCAGCAGCCTGTGGACTAGCGGGGGGGCGGATGAGCAGTTCTTC.

As for this clonotype: A much larger clone lies one base from this, so it may be a read error. The V and J genes are TRBV6-1 and TRBJ2-3; 9 bases match TRBD2. Per the germline V gene, CDR1 is MNHNS and CDR2 is SASEGT. V gave up 8 bases and J gave up 7 bases; unmatched junction bases: 13. The length of the CDR3 is 15 residues. This CDR3 reads CASRPRGGARYTQYF. CDR3 coding DNA: TGTGCCAGCCGCCCGCGCGGGGGGGCAAGATATACGCAGTATTTT.

This clonotype has more than one count but fewer than ten. The rearrangement uses TRBV5-1 and TRBJ2-1; 14 nucleotides agree with TRBD2. The better agreement between TRBJ2-5 and the DNA end casts doubt on the J call. The CDR3 loop spans 16 amino acids. The germline gives CDR1 SGHRS, CDR2 YFSETQ. The CDR3 DNA reads as TGCGCCAGCAGCCGTGGGACTAGCGGGGGACAAGAGACCCAGTACTTC. The encoded protein is CASSRGTSGGQETQYF.

V usage is TRBV6-1 and J usage is TRBJ2-2, with 9 positions matching TRBD2. The V segment lost 6 bases and the J segment 8 bases; nucleotides outside the gene matches: 19. This CDR3 spans 18 amino acids. Per the germline V gene, CDR1 is MNHNS and CDR2 is SASEGT. The CDR3: CASRGGPSAGGGGGELFF. CDR3 bases: TGTGCCAGCAGGGGGGGGCCTTCCGCGGGGGGGGGGGGGGGGGAGCTGTTTTTT.

The J gene is TRBJ2-1, the V gene TRBV7-9; unclear D gene. This CDR3 region has 11 residues. Deletions cut 4 bases from V and 9 bases from J, with 7 bases between. Germline CDR1 SEHNR, CDR2 FQNEAQ (reference sequence). In DNA form, the CDR3 reads TGTGCCAGCAGCTCCCGGAGTGAGCAGTTCTTC. Amino acids: CASSSRSEQFF.

This clonotype has a handful of counts. V is TRBV6-1 and J is TRBJ1-6; D not certain. V was trimmed by 7 bases and J by 0 bases, leaving 16 bases between them. Germline loops: CDR1 MNHNS, CDR2 SASEGT. The CDR3 has 17 amino acids. CDR3 amino acids: CASIADLGSSYNSPLHF. In DNA form, the CDR3 reads TGTGCCAGCATCGCGGATCTAGGAAGCTCCTATAATTCACCCCTCCACTTT.

This clonotype has just one count. The chain is built from TRBV18 and TRBJ1-1, with 11 bases identical to TRBD1. The CDR3 sequence is 16 residues long. J was trimmed by 2 bases and V by 1 base; bases with no gene match: 3. From germline, CDR1 is KGHSH and CDR2 LQKENI. The CDR3 sequence: CASSPQGQGANTEAFF. DNA of the CDR3: TGTGCCAGCTCACCACAAGGACAGGGGGCTAACACTGAAGCTTTCTTT.

This clonotype was recorded many times. This chain uses TRBV6-5 with TRBJ2-2, with D possibly called TRBD1 or TRBD2 (6 bases each). Trimming removed 2 bases from V and 4 bases from J, with 20 bases in between. CDR1 and CDR2 (germline): MNHEY, SVGAGI. This CDR3 has 18 amino acids. CDR3 sequence reads: CASSYAGPRRGGTGELFF. The DNA of the CDR3 is TGTGCCAGCAGTTACGCGGGACCAAGGAGAGGGGGCACCGGGGAGCTGTTTTTT.

The gene calls are TRBV6-5 and TRBJ2-1, with 11 positions matching TRBD2. CDR3 length equals 16 residues. V lost 2 bases, J lost 5 bases, and 5 bases stayed unmatched. Looked up from germline, CDR1 is MNHEY and CDR2 is SVGAGI. CDR3 loop: CASSYPGTSGNNEQFF. CDR3 nucleotides: TGTGCCAGCAGTTACCCCGGGACTAGCGGAAACAATGAGCAGTTCTTC.

The chain uses TRBV6-4 and TRBJ2-1; perhaps TRBD2 as D (5 bases). Trimming took 0 bases from V and 6 from J, leaving 9 bases between them. Germline V CDR1 and CDR2: MRHNA, SNTAGT. The CDR3 runs to 14 residues. CDR3 in DNA: TGTGCCAGCAGTGACTCGAGGGAGTCCAATGAGCAGTTCTTC. It translates to CASSDSRESNEQFF.

This clonotype was counted at least ten times. CDR3 nucleotides: TGCGCCAGCAGCCAAGATACTCGAGGGGCAGTAGCTGGAAACACCATATATTTT. It translates to CASSQDTRGAVAGNTIYF. The rearrangement links TRBV4-1 to TRBJ1-3; D is possibly TRBD1 (5 bases). V was shortened by 0 bases and J by 2 bases, with 17 bases between the two germline ends. CDR3 length equals 18 residues. Germline-derived CDR1 and CDR2 are MGHRA and YSYEKL.

This clonotype was recorded many times. The chain employs TRBV27 and TRBJ2-1; 12 bases agree with TRBD2. The J call may be in error: the DNA end matches TRBJ2-5 better. Germline V gives CDR1 MNHEY, CDR2 SMNVEV (reference sequence). This CDR3 contains 17 residues. The CDR3 protein is CASSLRLAGVRGETQYF. The CDR3 region has the DNA TGTGCCAGCAGTTTGCGACTAGCGGGAGTTAGGGGAGAGACCCAGTACTTC.

This chain uses TRBV7-2 with TRBJ2-7; TRBD1 matches 11 bases. In germline, CDR1 is SGHTA, CDR2 FQGNSA. Trimming took 5 bases from V and 2 from J; bases not matched to a gene: 5. The CDR3 loop spans 15 amino acids. CDR3 coding DNA: TGTGCCAGCAGCCCCGGGACAGGGGGGCCCTACGAGCAGTACTTC. Translated, it gives CASSPGTGGPYEQYF.

The gene calls are TRBV6-1 and TRBJ1-2, with D hard to call. This CDR3 is built from 13 residues. Germline loops: CDR1 MNHNS, CDR2 SASEGT. V shed 6 bases and J shed 5 bases, with 13 bases lying between them. The CDR3 sequence: CASRTDTDYGYTF. CDR3 bases: TGTGCCAGCAGGACCGACACAGATTATGGCTACACCTTC.

The sample holds a few counts of this clonotype. The rearrangement links TRBV7-6 to TRBJ2-5, with a tentative D call TRBD2 (6 bases). This CDR3 has 13 amino acids. Per the germline V gene, CDR1 is SGHVS and CDR2 is FNYEAQ. Trimming took 4 bases from V and 13 from J, leaving 19 bases between them. The CDR3 reads CASSSEEGGRGYF. In DNA, the CDR3 is TGTGCCAGCAGCTCGGAGGAGGGTGGAAGAGGGTACTTC.

This clonotype was recorded many times. The chain carries TRBV6-5 and TRBJ2-5; the match to TRBD1 covers 12 bases. The last part of the DNA fits TRBJ2-7 better; the J call may be wrong. The CDR3 has 15 residues. CDR1 and CDR2 from the germline V gene are MNHEY and SVGAGI. Here the CDR3 reads CASSLGTGGAFEQYF. In nucleotides, the CDR3 is TGTGCCAGCAGTTTGGGGACAGGGGGCGCGTTCGAGCAGTACTTC.

This clonotype was counted many times. The chain employs TRBV7-2 and TRBJ2-4; 7 nucleotides line up with TRBD1. CDR3 length equals 13 residues. From germline, CDR1 is SGHTA and CDR2 FQGNSA. V gave up 3 bases and J gave up 6 bases; unmatched junction bases: 2. CDR3 coding DNA: TGTGCCAGCAGCTTGAGACAGGGAAACATTCAGTACTTC. Translated: CASSLRQGNIQYF.

The V call is TRBV4-1, the J call TRBJ2-1; 8 bases line up with TRBD1. The DNA end is a closer match to TRBJ2-5, so the J assignment may be wrong. The CDR3 consists of 15 residues. Germline assignment: CDR1 MGHRA and CDR2 YSYEKL. The CDR3 DNA sequence: TGCGCCAGCAGCCAAGGGACAGGGCTTGGAGAGACCCAGTACTTC. Translated, it gives CASSQGTGLGETQYF.

The rearrangement joins TRBV7-2 to TRBJ2-3, with a tentative D call TRBD2 (6 bases). CDR3 length: 14 amino acids. CDR1 is SGHTA and CDR2 is FQGNSA in the germline V gene. The V and J ends lost 3 bases and 2 bases respectively, with 9 bases between them. In nucleotides, the CDR3 is TGTGCCAGCAGCTTTCTGGACTACACAGATACGCAGTATTTT. Translated, it gives CASSFLDYTDTQYF.